These 21 T cell receptor beta chains were all obtained from the same sample, sequenced in a study of blood T cell repertoires in COVID-19 (dated by TCRdb to 2020 to 2022). The library was obtained by the immunoSEQ multiplex PCR assay. TCRdb re-hosts the immuneACCESS table, in-frame sequences only. Its copies lack some clones; in the studies checked, an unresolved V gene accounts for under half of them, and the cause for the rest is not known. The sample data list fewer than 75,000 clones, and 88% of these were observed just once. Nearly 4% of the sample comes from the top ten. The source material was peripheral blood. These receptors were taken from a man between 70 and 80 years old with acute or convalescent COVID-19.

The rearrangement links TRBV6-5 to TRBJ1-2, with D maybe TRBD1 (5 bases). The V gene lost 0 bases and the J gene lost 4 bases, with 9 bases spanning the gap. The CDR3 is 14 residues long. Germline V lookup: CDR1 MNHEY, CDR2 SVGAGI. The CDR3 protein is CASSYSGGGYGYTF. In DNA, the CDR3 is TGTGCCAGCAGTTACTCCGGGGGGGGCTATGGCTACACCTTC.

The chain links TRBV4-1 to TRBJ2-2, with TRBD1 identical over 11 bases. Germline assignment: CDR1 MGHRA and CDR2 YSYEKL. V trimming: 1 base; J trimming: 9 bases; junction bases outside the gene matches: 7. This CDR3 comprises 16 residues. Written as DNA, the CDR3 is TGCGCCAGCAGCCAAGCTTCCGGGACAGGGGGTCGGGAGCTGTTTTTT. Residues: CASSQASGTGGRELFF.

This rearrangement joins TRBV19 to TRBJ2-5, with 8 bases lining up with TRBD2. The length of the CDR3 is 17 residues. The V and J ends lost 3 bases and 2 bases, in that order; junction bases with no gene match: 11. CDR1 is LNHDA and CDR2 is SQIVND in the germline V gene (reference sequence). DNA for the CDR3: TGTGCCAGTAGTATCCTTACTGGAGCGGGGGTGCAAGAGACCCAGTACTTC. This translates into CASSILTGAGVQETQYF.

Relative to its sample, this clone is medium-sized. The sample contains more than one DNA sequence encoding this CDR3. The V and J genes are TRBV2 and TRBJ1-5; D is perhaps TRBD1 (5 bases). The CDR3 sequence is 13 residues long. CDR1 SNHLY and CDR2 FYNNEI come from the germline V gene. The V end lost 6 bases, the J end lost 4 bases, and 10 bases lay between the germline ends. The CDR3 sequence is CASSVNRNQPQHF. Here the CDR3 DNA reads TGTGCCAGCAGCGTCAACAGGAATCAGCCCCAGCATTTT.

The chain has TRBV27 and TRBJ2-7, with a tentative D call TRBD1 (5 bases). Trimming removed 6 bases from V and 2 bases from J, with 11 bases in between. The CDR3 runs to 13 residues. The germline CDR1 and CDR2 sequences are MNHEY and SMNVEV (reference sequence). CDR3 nucleotide sequence: TGTGCCAGCAGCCAAAGGGGCCCCTACGAGCAGTACTTC. Translated: CASSQRGPYEQYF.

This chain joins TRBV7-9 and TRBJ1-3; the D is unclear. The CDR3 runs to 15 residues. Germline CDR1 is SEHNR and CDR2 is FQNEAQ (reference sequence). Trimming stripped 1 base from V and 1 base from J, with 8 bases between. CDR3: CASSLGAASGNTIYF. CDR3 nucleotides: TGTGCCAGCAGCTTAGGGGCAGCTTCTGGAAACACCATATATTTT.

The J gene is TRBJ2-2, the V gene TRBV7-9; weak D call: TRBD1 (6 bases). Per germline, CDR1 SEHNR and CDR2 FQNEAQ (reference sequence). There are 16 residues in the CDR3. Trimming took off 4 bases at V and 2 bases at J, with 14 bases between the two ends. The CDR3 DNA sequence: TGTGCCAGCAGCTCTTCAGGGGCCCTAAACACCGGGGAGCTGTTTTTT. Translation: CASSSSGALNTGELFF.

The V and J genes are TRBV11-2 and TRBJ1-6; no clear D. Germline assignment: CDR1 SGHAT and CDR2 FQNNGV. CDR3 length: 14 amino acids. V lost 3 bases to trimming and J lost 7 bases, with 10 bases between them. In DNA, the CDR3 is TGTGCCAGCAGCTTGAAGGCGGAGAATTCACCCCTCCACTTT. This codes for CASSLKAENSPLHF.

The chain carries TRBV5-5 and TRBJ1-1; D unresolved. The CDR3 sequence is 13 residues long. Trimming pared 3 bases from V and 4 bases from J, leaving 10 bases between. Looked up from germline, CDR1 is SGHKS and CDR2 is YYEKEE (reference sequence). Here the CDR3 reads CASSWQVATEAFF. The CDR3 DNA is TGTGCCAGCAGCTGGCAGGTGGCCACTGAAGCTTTCTTT.

The chain employs TRBV14 and TRBJ2-3; TRBD2 matches at 7 bases. This CDR3 has 16 amino acids. Germline V gene sequence: CDR1 SGHDN, CDR2 FVKESK. V lost 1 base and J lost 6; bases outside the gene matches: 10. CDR3 region: CASSQGAGPGRDTQYF. The CDR3 DNA reads as TGTGCCAGCAGCCAAGGAGCGGGGCCCGGTCGGGATACGCAGTATTTT.

J is TRBJ2-7 and V is TRBV6-5, with a tentative D call TRBD1 (5 bases). CDR3 size: 15 residues. From germline, CDR1 is MNHEY and CDR2 SVGAGI. V was pared by 10 bases and J by 4 bases, with 23 bases between. The CDR3 DNA reads TGTGCCACCCAGACAGAGACGGCAAATTTATACGAGCAGTACTTC. This sequence encodes CATQTETANLYEQYF.

The V call is TRBV5-1, the J call TRBJ2-1; 7 nucleotides line up with TRBD1. From germline, CDR1 is SGHRS and CDR2 YFSETQ. This CDR3 comprises 12 residues. V shed 1 base, J shed 8 bases, and the junction held 0 bases outside the gene matches. The CDR3 reads CASSLQGDEQFF. Written as DNA, the CDR3 is TGCGCCAGCAGCTTGCAGGGGGATGAGCAGTTCTTC.

V usage is TRBV7-2 and J usage is TRBJ1-2, with TRBD1 matching 7 bases. This CDR3 is 14 amino acids long. J lost 6 bases, V lost 5 bases, and 9 bases had no gene match. The germline CDR1 and CDR2 sequences are SGHTA and FQGNSA. CDR3 DNA sequence: TGTGCCAGCAGCCCTACGACAGGGAAGGATGGCTACACCTTC. It codes for CASSPTTGKDGYTF.

J is TRBJ2-7 and V is TRBV7-3; TRBD1 matches at 10 bases. V dropped 2 bases and J dropped 6; count of bases not matched to a gene: 4. Germline CDR1 SGHTA, CDR2 FQGTGA. The CDR3 is 14 amino acids. This chain's CDR3 is CASSLGGTGAEQYF. CDR3 in DNA: TGTGCCAGCAGCTTAGGGGGGACAGGGGCCGAGCAGTACTTC. The full variable domain, its missing parts supplied by reference TRBV7-3 and TRBJ2-7, is GAGVSQTPSNKVTEKGKYVELRCDPISGHTALYWYRQSLGQGPEFLIYFQGTGAADDSGLPNDRFFAVRPEGSVSTLKIQRTERGDSAVYLCASSLGGTGAEQYFGPGTRLTVT.

CDR3 nucleotide sequence: TGTGCCAGCAGTCAAACCTACGAGCAGTACTTC. Translating gives CASSQTYEQYF. V gene TRBV2 combines with J gene TRBJ2-7; the D is unclear. The V gene lost 5 bases and the J gene lost 2 bases, with 4 bases spanning the gap. The CDR3 length is 11 residues. Germline V lookup: CDR1 SNHLY, CDR2 FYNNEI.

This chain links TRBV29-1 with TRBJ2-3; D gene uncertain. There are 12 residues in the CDR3. Germline V lookup: CDR1 SQVTM, CDR2 ANQGSEA. V was shortened by 3 bases and J by 1 base, with 5 bases between the two germline ends. The chain's CDR3 is CSVDEGTDTQYF. CDR3 DNA sequence: TGCAGCGTTGATGAGGGCACAGATACGCAGTATTTT.

Only one count was recorded for this clone. The chain is built from TRBV11-2 and TRBJ1-2, with D uncertain. The CDR3 contains 12 residues. V was shortened by 5 bases and J by 6 bases, with 10 bases between the two germline ends. The germline V gene has CDR1 SGHAT and CDR2 FQNNGV. The CDR3 spells CASSATQDGYTF. In DNA, the CDR3 is TGTGCCAGCAGCGCCACACAAGATGGCTACACCTTC.

The chain joins TRBV2 to TRBJ1-2, with a weak D call TRBD1 (6 bases). The germline V gene encodes CDR1 SNHLY and CDR2 FYNNEI. Trimming pared 7 bases from V and 4 bases from J, leaving 16 bases between. The CDR3 runs 14 residues. CDR3 in DNA: TGTGCCAGCAAGGGGGTCATGACCATCTATGGCTACACCTTC. This codes for CASKGVMTIYGYTF.

This clone occurred a few times. The chain joins TRBV20-1 to TRBJ1-1; D gene uncertain. Trimming took 3 bases from V and 4 from J, leaving 12 bases between them. CDR1 and CDR2 from the germline V gene are DFQATT and SNEGSKA (reference sequence). The CDR3 is 13 residues long. The CDR3 sequence is CSASPPEGTEAFF. The CDR3 DNA reads as TGCAGTGCTAGTCCACCTGAGGGCACTGAAGCTTTCTTT.

V gene TRBV7-2 combines with J gene TRBJ2-5, with TRBD2 matching over 10 bases. The germline V gene encodes CDR1 SGHTA and CDR2 FQGNSA. CDR3 length equals 15 residues. Trimming removed 5 bases from V and 4 bases from J; junction bases left unmatched: 7. CDR3 residues: CASSKVAGGRETQYF. The CDR3 bases are TGTGCCAGCAGCAAAGTAGCGGGGGGCCGAGAGACCCAGTACTTC.

This sequence joins TRBV11-1 and TRBJ2-7, with 7 bases that match TRBD1. CDR3 length equals 14 residues. The J segment lost 3 bases and the V segment lost 3 bases, leaving 5 bases of the junction unmatched. The germline CDR1 and CDR2 sequences are SGHAT and FQDESV (reference sequence). CDR3 in amino acids: CASSLPGQHYEQYF. CDR3 DNA: TGTGCCAGCAGCTTGCCGGGACAGCACTACGAGCAGTACTTC. Drawing the rest from reference TRBV11-1 and TRBJ2-7, the complete variable domain is EAEVAQSPRYKITEKSQAVAFWCDPISGHATLYWYRQILGQGPELLVQFQDESVVDDSQLPKDRFSAERLKGVDSTLKIQPAELGDSAMYLCASSLPGQHYEQYFGPGTRLTVT.